This TCR beta chain is from a study of T cell responses to AZD1222 COVID-19 vaccine. Findings of the study overall: Once two AZD1222 doses were given, Spike-specific TCR breadth and depth went up. Donors, mostly white British, included more females; clonal diversity was possibly underestimated.

TCRdb keeps only in-frame clones here, not all; method: immunoSEQ multiplex PCR. This sample carries some 150,000 clones, 90% of them seen once, and the ten largest clones take approximately 17%. With respect to this clone: No antigen is known for it.

Germline V lookup: CDR1 SGHRS, CDR2 YFSETQ. The CDR3 extends over 14 amino acids. The V and J ends lost 2 bases and 5 bases respectively, with 10 bases between them. The genes are TRBV5-1 and TRBJ1-4, with D tentatively TRBD1 (5 bases). Material: peripheral blood, obtained on day 0 of AZD1222 vaccination. The sequence came from an adult in good health. In DNA, the CDR3 is TGCGCCAGCAGCTTCTCCCGGGGGAATGAAAAACTGTTTTTT. Translated: CASSFSRGNEKLFF.